This TCR beta chain was captured in a study of post-analysis software for immune sequencing data. Study in general: Both relapsing-remitting and secondary progressive multiple sclerosis featured among the disease courses, as did progressive-relapsing multiple sclerosis.

Prepared libraries of TCR beta cDNA carried unique molecular identifiers. Via MiXCR, TCRdb re-called the PCR reads, giving one row per CDR3 protein. The repertoire has around 770,000 distinct CDR3 sequences, 46% of them found once; the top ten carry around 4.7%. Comments on this clonotype: Its antigen is as yet unknown.

CDR1 and CDR2 from the germline V gene are SQVTM and ANQGSEA. The CDR3 is 13 amino acids. Germline trimming cut 4 bases from V and 7 bases from J; bases unmatched to any gene: 9. Whole-study results and caveats: The study found significantly lower normalized Chao1 diversity in multiple sclerosis patients than in controls. There were about 5 TRBV segments more frequent in patients than controls, and TRBV5-6, TRBV5-1 and TRBV20-1 were among them.

This chain joins TRBV29-1 and TRBJ2-5, with TRBD1 matching over 7 bases. The sequenced sample was blood. The TCR comes from a girl between 10 and 17 years old with multiple sclerosis. The CDR3 sequence is CSVGDRSMGTQYF. CDR3 nucleotides: TGCAGCGTTGGGGACAGATCAATGGGGACCCAGTACTTC. Combining the CDR3 with reference TRBV29-1 and TRBJ2-5 gives the whole variable domain SAVISQKPSRDICQRGTSLTIQCQVDSQVTMMFWYRQQPGQSLTLIATANQGSEATYESGFVIDKFPISRPNLTFSTLTVSNMSPEDSSIYLCSVGDRSMGTQYFGPGTRLLVL.